This T cell receptor beta chain was captured in a study of shared clonotypes between healthy human individuals. Study-level background: Each donor's CD4 naive and CD4 memory cells filled three plates apiece, CD8 naive two, and CD8 memory one. Findings and limits, study-wide: The four-donor shared clonotypes exceeded non-shared clonotypes in generation probability, with non-shared ones scoring lower.

Sequencing used immunoSEQ multiplex PCR; TCRdb keeps in-frame clones, though not all of them. The repertoire holds under 2,500,000 clones, with approximately 96% as singletons. The CDR3 runs to 15 residues. Per germline, CDR1 MNHEY and CDR2 SMNVEV (reference sequence). The V gene end was trimmed by 4 bases and the J gene end by 0 bases; junction bases not matched to a gene: 3. Turning to this clone: What it binds is unknown.

The chain uses TRBV27 and TRBJ1-1; 9 bases fit TRBD1. The sample taken for sequencing was naive CD4+ T cells sorted from blood. Subset noted: CD45RA+ positively selected. This TCR was recovered from a man aged 18 to 30 in good health. The CDR3 DNA follows: TGTGCCAGCAGTTGGGGGGACAGGGTGAACACTGAAGCTTTCTTT. Translated, it gives CASSWGDRVNTEAFF.